One sample yielded the 13 T cell receptor beta chains listed below, sequenced in a study of blood T cell repertoires in COVID-19. Repertoires were generated with immunoSEQ multiplex PCR, while TCRdb's copy carries only in-frame clones and drops some. The sample comprises approximately 440,000 clones, roughly 88% of which are singletons, and around 12% rests with the top ten. Material: peripheral blood. The receptors originated from a woman aged 45-65 years with COVID-19, enrolled during active disease.

This sequence joins TRBV5-1 and TRBJ2-2; D gene unclear. V dropped 0 bases and J dropped 0 bases, with 18 bases sitting between them. The germline gives CDR1 SGHRS, CDR2 YFSETQ. This CDR3 spans 19 amino acids. The CDR3 sequence is CASSLAGSETQANTGELFF. CDR3 DNA sequence: TGCGCCAGCAGCTTGGCCGGCTCCGAGACACAAGCGAACACCGGGGAGCTGTTTTTT. The whole variable domain, remainder taken from reference TRBV5-1 and TRBJ2-2, is KAGVTQTPRYLIKTRGQQVTLSCSPISGHRSVSWYQQTPGQGLQFLFEYFSETQRNKGNFPGRFSGRQFSNSRSEMNVSTLELGDSALYLCASSLAGSETQANTGELFFGEGSRLTVL.

The chain combines TRBV7-9 with TRBJ1-6, with 7 bases that match TRBD1. CDR1 SEHNR and CDR2 FQNEAQ come from the germline V gene (reference sequence). V lost 4 bases to trimming and J lost 7 bases; unmatched junction nucleotides: 13. The CDR3 runs 17 residues. The CDR3 sequence: CASSSLRLGGLNSPLHF. CDR3 sequence (DNA): TGTGCCAGCAGCTCGCTCCGGCTAGGGGGCTTGAATTCACCCCTCCACTTT. Full variable domain (outside the CDR3, taken from reference TRBV7-9 and TRBJ1-6): DTGVSQNPRHKITKRGQNVTFRCDPISEHNRLYWYRQTLGQGPEFLTYFQNEAQLEKSRLLSDRFSAERPKGSFSTLEIQRTEQGDSAMYLCASSSLRLGGLNSPLHFGNGTRLTVT.

The chain carries TRBV5-6 and TRBJ1-3; D ambiguous. The V end lost 2 bases, the J end lost 0 bases, and 6 bases lay between the germline ends. From germline, CDR1 is SGHDT and CDR2 YYEEEE. The CDR3 is 14 amino acids. The CDR3 DNA sequence: TGTGCCAGCAGCTTACGGAGCTCTGGAAACACCATATATTTT. This encodes CASSLRSSGNTIYF.

This rearrangement joins TRBV5-1 to TRBJ2-5; TRBD2 aligns across 7 bases. Germline V gene data show CDR1 as SGHRS and CDR2 as YFSETQ. CDR3 length: 14 residues. V lost 2 bases and J lost 5; bases outside the gene matches: 6. CDR3 sequence (DNA): TGCGCCAGCAGCTTTGGGGGGGTACAGGAGACCCAGTACTTC. Translation: CASSFGGVQETQYF.

The chain is built from TRBV6-6 and TRBJ1-2, with D possibly matching TRBD1 (6 bases). The V end lost 5 bases, the J end lost 4 bases, and 17 bases lay between the germline ends. Germline V gene sequence: CDR1 MNHNY, CDR2 SVGAGI (reference sequence). The CDR3 loop spans 15 amino acids. CDR3: CASSLGQLSLYGYTF. Written as DNA, the CDR3 is TGTGCCAGCAGTCTCGGACAGCTATCACTCTATGGCTACACCTTC.

The CDR3: CASSLNWRGYGEQFF. CDR3 DNA sequence: TGTGCCAGCAGCTTAAATTGGCGGGGTTACGGTGAGCAGTTCTTC. The chain has TRBV7-3 and TRBJ2-1; a weak D match, TRBD2 (6 bases). The CDR3 totals 15 residues. Germline lookup yields CDR1 SGHTA and CDR2 FQGTGA. V was shortened by 1 base and J by 9 bases, with 16 bases between the two germline ends.

V is TRBV5-1 and J is TRBJ1-1, with 7 bases lining up with TRBD1. The length of the CDR3 is 15 residues. J gave up 0 bases and V 3 bases, and 5 bases lay outside the gene matches. CDR1 is SGHRS and CDR2 is YFSETQ in the germline V gene. The CDR3 protein is CASSSPTGMNTEAFF. The CDR3 DNA reads as TGCGCCAGCAGCTCCCCGACAGGGATGAACACTGAAGCTTTCTTT.

This clone was seen a single time. The genes are TRBV9 and TRBJ2-2, with D possibly being TRBD1 (5 bases). Germline lookup yields CDR1 SGDLS and CDR2 YYNGEE. The V gene lost 0 bases and the J gene lost 4 bases, with 13 bases spanning the gap. This CDR3 region has 16 residues. CDR3 region: CASSVGFRESTGELFF. CDR3 nucleotide sequence: TGTGCCAGCAGCGTAGGGTTCAGGGAAAGCACCGGGGAGCTGTTTTTT.

The chain links TRBV11-2 to TRBJ2-7, with D perhaps TRBD2 (7 bases). V dropped 5 bases and J dropped 2 bases, with 16 bases sitting between them. The germline gives CDR1 SGHAT, CDR2 FQNNGV. The length of the CDR3 is 15 residues. The CDR3 nucleotides read TGTGCCAGCAGCCCACCGGGGGGCGCTACCTACGAGCAGTACTTC. Amino acids: CASSPPGGATYEQYF.

The J gene is TRBJ2-7, the V gene TRBV9; no reliable D call. Deletions cut 3 bases from V and 0 bases from J, with 10 bases between. Germline loops: CDR1 SGDLS, CDR2 YYNGEE. The length of the CDR3 is 14 residues. As DNA, the CDR3 is TGTGCCAGCAGCGGTCAGGTGGACTCCTACGAGCAGTACTTC. Encoded protein: CASSGQVDSYEQYF. The full variable domain, completed using reference TRBV9 and TRBJ2-7, is DSGVTQTPKHLITATGQRVTLRCSPRSGDLSVYWYQQSLDQGLQFLIQYYNGEERAKGNILERFSAQQFPDLHSELNLSSLELGDSALYFCASSGQVDSYEQYFGPGTRLTVT.

This clone turned up a few times. The chain links TRBV9 to TRBJ1-1, with D perhaps matching TRBD1 (5 bases). The length of the CDR3 is 14 residues. Germline V gives CDR1 SGDLS, CDR2 YYNGEE. V gave up 4 bases and J gave up 7 bases, with 17 bases separating them. Written as DNA, the CDR3 is TGTGCCAGCAGCCCCGCGGACACCAAGTTTGAAGCTTTCTTT. Encoded protein: CASSPADTKFEAFF.

The chain links TRBV19 to TRBJ1-5; D is uncertain. V shed 6 bases and J shed 8 bases, with 11 bases lying between them. Germline CDR1 reads LNHDA; CDR2 reads SQIVND (reference sequence). The CDR3 has 12 residues. The CDR3 loop is CASSEGFKPQHF. CDR3 in DNA: TGTGCCAGTAGCGAGGGCTTCAAGCCCCAGCATTTT.

CDR3 protein: CASSLVQGVWGSPLHF. CDR3 coding DNA: TGTGCCAGCAGTTTAGTGCAGGGGGTGTGGGGGTCACCCCTCCACTTT. The genes are TRBV28 and TRBJ1-6, with 7 positions matching TRBD1. Germline V gene data show CDR1 as MDHEN and CDR2 as SYDVKM. Germline trimming cut 2 bases from V and 10 bases from J; bases unmatched to any gene: 11. The CDR3 is 16 amino acids.